The entry below gives a single TCR beta chain sequence along with its context. The antigen is undetermined. TCRdb's table, derived via immunoSEQ multiplex PCR, lists solely in-frame clones and lacks some. The repertoire holds about 140,000 clones, with 90% as singletons. This sample stems from a study of OX40 agonist ivuxolimab in advanced cancers. In the study overall: Allowance was made for prior anti-PD-1, anti-PD-L1 or anti-CTLA-4 therapy, and roughly 40% had some.

The V gene's germline CDR1 is SNHLY and CDR2 FYNNEI. CDR3 length equals 14 residues. V lost 9 bases, J lost 1 base, and 5 bases stayed unmatched. General observations from the study: Undetermined was the antigen specificity of the expanded peripheral T cells.

This clonotype was sampled from an adult with an advanced solid tumor such as melanoma, head and neck, liver or kidney cancer. Sequenced material: CD4+ or CD8+ T cells sorted from blood, taken in a trial of the OX40 agonist ivuxolimab. V and J are TRBV2 and TRBJ1-1; 10 bases map to TRBD1. The CDR3 is CARRDRGPNTEAFF. CDR3 in DNA: TGTGCCAGGAGAGACAGGGGGCCGAACACTGAAGCTTTCTTT.